One sample yielded the 7 T cell receptor beta chains listed below, sequenced in a study of blood T cell repertoires in COVID-19. Using immunoSEQ multiplex PCR, the repertoire was profiled, and TCRdb retains in-frame clones only, with some absent. This table holds fewer than 300,000 clones, 85% found once. Source material: peripheral blood. The receptors shown here come from a human donor in a cohort sampled during active COVID-19.

V usage is TRBV6-6 and J usage is TRBJ1-5; 7 bases are shared with TRBD1. Losses at the gene ends were 8 bases for V and 4 bases for J; bases not matched to a gene: 5. Germline values: CDR1 MNHNY, CDR2 SVGAGI (reference sequence). This CDR3 is built from 13 residues. DNA for the CDR3: TGTGCCAGCGGAACAGGGGCGAATCAGCCCCAGCATTTT. The encoded protein is CASGTGANQPQHF.

The chain employs TRBV18 and TRBJ2-5, with 8 positions matching TRBD2. CDR1 and CDR2 (germline): KGHSH, LQKENI. This CDR3 has 16 amino acids. V lost 2 bases, J lost 4 bases, and 9 bases stayed unmatched. The CDR3 DNA sequence: TGTGCCAGCTCACCAGGCTTAATAGCGGGAACAGAGACCCAGTACTTC. Amino acids: CASSPGLIAGTETQYF.

The CDR3 loop reads CSATSYLDRGSGEAFF. In DNA form, the CDR3 reads TGCAGCGCTACCTCTTACCTCGACAGGGGCTCTGGTGAAGCTTTCTTT. The chain joins TRBV29-1 to TRBJ1-1; TRBD1 matches at 8 bases. Trimming at V came to 7 bases and at J to 7 bases, leaving 20 bases not matched to a gene. CDR1 is SQVTM, CDR2 ANQGSEA, per germline. This CDR3 has 16 residues.

This sequence joins TRBV5-1 and TRBJ1-2; 9 nucleotides match TRBD1. Losses at the gene ends were 3 bases for V and 1 base for J; bases not matched to a gene: 7. This CDR3 has 16 amino acids. CDR1 is SGHRS, CDR2 YFSETQ, per germline. The CDR3 DNA is TGCGCCAGCAGCTCGGGACAGGGCTTATTTAACTATGGCTACACCTTC. Translated, it gives CASSSGQGLFNYGYTF.

V gene TRBV28 combines with J gene TRBJ2-7, with 7 bases aligning to TRBD1. CDR1 and CDR2 from the germline V gene are MDHEN and SYDVKM. Trimming cost V 7 bases and J 11 bases; bases outside gene matches: 11. CDR3 length equals 12 residues. The CDR3 DNA is TGTGCCAGCAAACCCTCGACAGGGATGGAGTACTTC. As protein: CASKPSTGMEYF. The variable domain in full, completed from reference TRBV28 and TRBJ2-7, reads DVKVTQSSRYLVKRTGEKVFLECVQDMDHENMFWYRQDPGLGLRLIYFSYDVKMKEKGDIPEGYSVSREKKERFSLILESASTNQTSMYLCASKPSTGMEYFGPGTRLTVT.

The count of this clone is one. The rearrangement uses TRBV4-2 and TRBJ2-1, with 13 nucleotides matching TRBD2. This CDR3 spans 16 amino acids. Per the germline V gene, CDR1 is LGHNA and CDR2 is YNFKEQ. V shed 1 base and J 9 bases; nucleotides not matched to a gene: 6. CDR3 region: CASSQAWTSGRGEQFF. The CDR3 DNA reads TGTGCCAGCAGCCAAGCCTGGACTAGCGGGAGAGGTGAGCAGTTCTTC.

This sequence joins TRBV18 and TRBJ2-7; 11 bases fit TRBD2. Trimming took 4 bases from V and 4 from J; bases not matched to a gene: 9. CDR3 length: 16 residues. Per germline, CDR1 KGHSH and CDR2 LQKENI. The CDR3 nucleotides are TGTGCCAGCTCACAAATACTAGCGGGAGTCAAGTACGAGCAGTACTTC. It encodes CASSQILAGVKYEQYF.